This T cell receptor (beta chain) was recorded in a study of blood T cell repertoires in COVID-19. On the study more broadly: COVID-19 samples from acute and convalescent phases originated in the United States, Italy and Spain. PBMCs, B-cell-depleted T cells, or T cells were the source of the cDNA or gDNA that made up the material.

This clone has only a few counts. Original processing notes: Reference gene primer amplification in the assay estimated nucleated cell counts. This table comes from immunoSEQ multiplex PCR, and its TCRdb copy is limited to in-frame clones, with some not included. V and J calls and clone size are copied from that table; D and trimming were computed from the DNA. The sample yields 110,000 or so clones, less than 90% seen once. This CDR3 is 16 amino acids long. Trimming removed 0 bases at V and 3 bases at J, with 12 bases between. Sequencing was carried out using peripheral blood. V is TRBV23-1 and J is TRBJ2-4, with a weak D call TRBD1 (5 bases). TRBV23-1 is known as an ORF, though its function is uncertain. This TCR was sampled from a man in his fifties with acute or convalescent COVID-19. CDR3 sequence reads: CASSQSKGLSKNIQYF. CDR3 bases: TGCGCCAGCAGTCAATCGAAGGGGCTGAGCAAAAACATTCAGTACTTC.